This T cell receptor (beta chain) was retrieved from a study of OX40 agonist ivuxolimab in advanced cancers. Assay used: immunoSEQ multiplex PCR; TCRdb lists only in-frame clones, some missing. The repertoire has 50,000 or so clones, around 85% of them found once; the top ten carry 6.5% to 8%. With 0 bases clipped from V and 1 base from J, the junction kept 10 bases outside the gene matches. The CDR3 runs to 18 residues. The V gene's germline CDR1 is SGDLS and CDR2 YYNGEE. Sequences were derived from CD4+ or CD8+ T cells sorted from blood, sampled in a trial of the OX40 agonist ivuxolimab. The chain combines TRBV9 with TRBJ2-3; 8 bases map to TRBD1. The receptor was derived from an adult with an advanced solid tumor such as melanoma, head and neck, liver or kidney cancer. The CDR3: CASSVDGLGGQGTDTQYF. As DNA, the CDR3 is TGTGCCAGCAGCGTAGATGGGTTAGGGGGACAGGGCACAGATACGCAGTATTTT. Drawing the rest from reference TRBV9 and TRBJ2-3, the complete variable domain is DSGVTQTPKHLITATGQRVTLRCSPRSGDLSVYWYQQSLDQGLQFLIQYYNGEERAKGNILERFSAQQFPDLHSELNLSSLELGDSALYFCASSVDGLGGQGTDTQYFGPGTRLTVL.